This T cell receptor beta chain was identified in a study of control samples from healthy donors and cancer patients. The assay was immunoSEQ multiplex PCR, and TCRdb's table has in-frame clones only and misses some. The top ten hold about 1.6% of the sample, which has around 200,000 clones, around 94% seen once. Germline lookup yields CDR1 PRHDT and CDR2 FYEKMQ (reference sequence). V shed 5 bases, J shed 7 bases, and the junction held 2 bases outside the gene matches. The CDR3 extends over 12 amino acids. The source of this sequence is a man aged 50 to 59 in good health. What was sequenced was blood. The chain uses TRBV13 and TRBJ1-2; 9 positions match TRBD1. The CDR3 sequence: CASSGQGFGYTF. CDR3 DNA sequence: TGTGCCAGCAGCGGACAGGGGTTTGGCTACACCTTC.